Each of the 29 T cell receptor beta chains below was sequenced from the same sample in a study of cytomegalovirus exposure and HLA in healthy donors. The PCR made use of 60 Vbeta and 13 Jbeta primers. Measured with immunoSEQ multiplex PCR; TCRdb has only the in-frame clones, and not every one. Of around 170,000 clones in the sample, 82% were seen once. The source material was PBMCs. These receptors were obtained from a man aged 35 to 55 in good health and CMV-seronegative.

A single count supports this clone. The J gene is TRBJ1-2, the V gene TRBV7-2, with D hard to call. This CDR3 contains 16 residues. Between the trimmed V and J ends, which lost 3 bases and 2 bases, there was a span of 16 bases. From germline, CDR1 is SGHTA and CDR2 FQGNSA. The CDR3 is CASSFFTAGLNYGYTF. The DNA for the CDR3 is TGTGCCAGCAGCTTTTTCACCGCAGGCCTAAACTATGGCTACACCTTC.

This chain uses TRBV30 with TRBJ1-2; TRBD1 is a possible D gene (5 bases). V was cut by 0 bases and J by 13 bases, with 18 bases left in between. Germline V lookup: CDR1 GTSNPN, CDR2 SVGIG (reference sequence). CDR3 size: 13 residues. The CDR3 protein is CAWSVQFGRGVTF. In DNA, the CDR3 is TGTGCCTGGAGTGTACAGTTTGGGCGGGGGGTCACCTTC.

The CDR3 nucleotides are TGTGCCAGCAGCTTCTCGGACTCGGGCCCAGATACGCAGTATTTT. Protein product: CASSFSDSGPDTQYF. The chain is built from TRBV11-1 and TRBJ2-3; D possibly corresponds to TRBD2 (5 bases). CDR3 length: 15 residues. Germline V CDR1 and CDR2: SGHAT, FQDESV (reference sequence). Trimming pared 3 bases from V and 4 bases from J, leaving 14 bases between.

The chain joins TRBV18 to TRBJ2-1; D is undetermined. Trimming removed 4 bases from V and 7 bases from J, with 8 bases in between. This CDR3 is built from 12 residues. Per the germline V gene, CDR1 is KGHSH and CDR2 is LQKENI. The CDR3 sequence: CASSLGLNEQFF. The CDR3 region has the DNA TGTGCCAGCTCACTGGGCCTAAATGAGCAGTTCTTC.

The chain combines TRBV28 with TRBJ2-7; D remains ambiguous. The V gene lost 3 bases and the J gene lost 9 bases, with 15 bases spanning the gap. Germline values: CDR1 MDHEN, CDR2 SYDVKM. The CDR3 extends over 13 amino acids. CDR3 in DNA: TGTGCCAGCAGTTTTGGTATTGGCTCAGGGCAGTACTTC. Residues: CASSFGIGSGQYF.

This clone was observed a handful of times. The chain's CDR3 is CASSFGVNYGYTF. In nucleotides, the CDR3 is TGTGCCAGCAGTTTCGGGGTTAACTATGGCTACACCTTC. This chain joins TRBV28 and TRBJ1-2; no reliable D call. The CDR3 covers 13 residues. CDR1 is MDHEN, CDR2 SYDVKM, per germline. V was clipped by 3 bases and J by 1 base, with 6 bases between them.

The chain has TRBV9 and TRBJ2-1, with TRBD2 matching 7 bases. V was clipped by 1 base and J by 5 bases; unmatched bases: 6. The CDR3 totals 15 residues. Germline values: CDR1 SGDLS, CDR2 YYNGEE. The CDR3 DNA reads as TGTGCCAGCAGCGTATTAGCGCTAGCGGACAATGAGCAGTTCTTC. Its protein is CASSVLALADNEQFF.

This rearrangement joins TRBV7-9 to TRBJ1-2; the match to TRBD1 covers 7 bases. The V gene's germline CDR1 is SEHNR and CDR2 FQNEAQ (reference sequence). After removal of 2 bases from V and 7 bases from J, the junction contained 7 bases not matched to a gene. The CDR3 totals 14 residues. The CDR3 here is CASSLTPGGSGYTF. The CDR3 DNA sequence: TGTGCCAGCAGCTTAACCCCAGGGGGGAGTGGCTACACCTTC.

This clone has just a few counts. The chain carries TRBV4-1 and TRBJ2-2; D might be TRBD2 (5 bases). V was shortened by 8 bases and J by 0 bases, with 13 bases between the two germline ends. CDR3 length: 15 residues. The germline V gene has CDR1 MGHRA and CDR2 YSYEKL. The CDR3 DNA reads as TGCGCCAGCCAGTGGGGAGAGCCGAACACCGGGGAGCTGTTTTTT. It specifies CASQWGEPNTGELFF.

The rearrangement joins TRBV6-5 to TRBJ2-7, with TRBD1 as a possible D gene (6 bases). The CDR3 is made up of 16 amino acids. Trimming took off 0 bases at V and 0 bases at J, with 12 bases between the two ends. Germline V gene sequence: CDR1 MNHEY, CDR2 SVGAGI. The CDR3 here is CASSYSGQPSSYEQYF. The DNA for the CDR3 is TGTGCCAGCAGTTACTCCGGACAGCCGTCCTCCTACGAGCAGTACTTC.

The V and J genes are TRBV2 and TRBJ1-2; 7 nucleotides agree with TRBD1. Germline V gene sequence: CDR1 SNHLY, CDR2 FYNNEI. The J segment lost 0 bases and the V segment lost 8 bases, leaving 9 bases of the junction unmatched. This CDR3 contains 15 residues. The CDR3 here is CASPLGTASNYGYTF. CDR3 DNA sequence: TGTGCCAGCCCCCTAGGGACAGCCTCTAACTATGGCTACACCTTC.

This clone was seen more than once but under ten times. The CDR3 DNA is TGTGCCAGCAGCTCGGGACTAGCGAACACCGGGGAGCTGTTTTTT. Translated, it gives CASSSGLANTGELFF. This chain links TRBV7-3 with TRBJ2-2; 8 bases fit TRBD2. The CDR3 contains 15 residues. Germline V lookup: CDR1 SGHTA, CDR2 FQGTGA. V gave up 4 bases and J gave up 0 bases; unmatched junction bases: 1.

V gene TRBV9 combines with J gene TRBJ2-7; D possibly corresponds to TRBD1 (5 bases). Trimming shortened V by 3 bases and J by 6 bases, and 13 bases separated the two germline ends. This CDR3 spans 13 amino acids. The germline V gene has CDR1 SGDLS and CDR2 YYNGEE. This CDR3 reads CASSAIPGAEQYF. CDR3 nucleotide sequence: TGTGCCAGCAGCGCGATTCCTGGGGCCGAGCAGTACTTC.

CDR3 nucleotide sequence: TGTGCCTGGAGGGACTCCCTCTTTTCACCCCTCCACTTT. This codes for CAWRDSLFSPLHF. The chain joins TRBV30 to TRBJ1-6; D is unclear. From germline, CDR1 is GTSNPN and CDR2 SVGIG (reference sequence). CDR3 size: 13 residues. Trimming took off 3 bases at V and 9 bases at J, with 12 bases between the two ends.

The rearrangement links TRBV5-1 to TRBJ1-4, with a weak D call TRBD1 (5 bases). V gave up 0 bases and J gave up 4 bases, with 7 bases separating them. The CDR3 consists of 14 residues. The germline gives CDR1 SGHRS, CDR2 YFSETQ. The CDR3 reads CASSLAQVNEKLFF. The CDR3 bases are TGCGCCAGCAGCTTGGCACAGGTTAATGAAAAACTGTTTTTT.

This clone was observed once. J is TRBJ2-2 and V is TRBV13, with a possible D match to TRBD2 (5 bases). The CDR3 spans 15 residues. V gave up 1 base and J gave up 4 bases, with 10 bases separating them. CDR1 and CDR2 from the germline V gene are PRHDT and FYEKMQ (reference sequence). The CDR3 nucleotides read TGTGCCAGCAGCTTAGATCGTCTAGCCACCGGGGAGCTGTTTTTT. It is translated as CASSLDRLATGELFF.

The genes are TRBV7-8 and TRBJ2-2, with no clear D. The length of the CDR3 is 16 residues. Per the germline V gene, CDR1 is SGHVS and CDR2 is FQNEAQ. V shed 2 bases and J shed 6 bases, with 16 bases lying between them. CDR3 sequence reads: CASSLPLQRYPGELFF. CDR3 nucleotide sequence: TGTGCCAGCAGCTTACCCCTTCAGCGATACCCCGGGGAGCTGTTTTTT.

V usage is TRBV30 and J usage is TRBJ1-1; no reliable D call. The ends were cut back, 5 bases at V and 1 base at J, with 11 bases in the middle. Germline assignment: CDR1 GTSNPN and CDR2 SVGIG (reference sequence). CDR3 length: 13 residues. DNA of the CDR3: TGTGCCTGGGGTGGACGGGAGAACACTGAAGCTTTCTTT. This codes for CAWGGRENTEAFF.

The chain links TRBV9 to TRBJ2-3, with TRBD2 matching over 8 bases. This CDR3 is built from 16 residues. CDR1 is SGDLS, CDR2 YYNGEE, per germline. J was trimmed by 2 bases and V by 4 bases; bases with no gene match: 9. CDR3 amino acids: CASSFFSGDFTDTQYF. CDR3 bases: TGTGCCAGCAGCTTCTTTAGCGGGGACTTCACAGATACGCAGTATTTT. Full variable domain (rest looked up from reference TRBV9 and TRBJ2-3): DSGVTQTPKHLITATGQRVTLRCSPRSGDLSVYWYQQSLDQGLQFLIQYYNGEERAKGNILERFSAQQFPDLHSELNLSSLELGDSALYFCASSFFSGDFTDTQYFGPGTRLTVL.

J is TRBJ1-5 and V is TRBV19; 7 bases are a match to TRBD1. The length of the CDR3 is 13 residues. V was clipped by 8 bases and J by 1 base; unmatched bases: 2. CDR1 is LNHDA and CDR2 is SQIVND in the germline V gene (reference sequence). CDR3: CASVRGSNQPQHF. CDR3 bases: TGTGCCAGTGTCAGGGGGAGCAATCAGCCCCAGCATTTT.

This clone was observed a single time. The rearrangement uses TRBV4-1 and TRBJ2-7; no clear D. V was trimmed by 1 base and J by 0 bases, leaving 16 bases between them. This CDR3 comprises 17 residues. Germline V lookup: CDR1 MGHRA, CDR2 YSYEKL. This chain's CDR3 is CASSQVMSSPSSYEQYF. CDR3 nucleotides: TGCGCCAGCAGCCAAGTAATGTCATCTCCTAGCTCCTACGAGCAGTACTTC.

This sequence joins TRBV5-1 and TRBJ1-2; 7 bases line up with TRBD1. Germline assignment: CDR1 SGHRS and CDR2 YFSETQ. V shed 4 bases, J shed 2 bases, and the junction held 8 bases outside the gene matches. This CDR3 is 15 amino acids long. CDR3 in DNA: TGCGCCAGCAGCCCCAGGGGGGATCAGAACTATGGCTACACCTTC. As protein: CASSPRGDQNYGYTF.

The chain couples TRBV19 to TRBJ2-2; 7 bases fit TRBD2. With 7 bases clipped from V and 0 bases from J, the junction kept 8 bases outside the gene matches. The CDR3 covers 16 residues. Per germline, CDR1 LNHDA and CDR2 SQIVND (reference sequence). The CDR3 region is CASISWGGPNTGELFF. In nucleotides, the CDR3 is TGTGCCAGTATCTCGTGGGGGGGACCGAACACCGGGGAGCTGTTTTTT.

This chain's CDR3 is CASSEAMGVSGNEQFF. The CDR3 bases are TGTGCCAGCAGTGAAGCGATGGGAGTATCTGGGAATGAGCAGTTCTTC. This chain uses TRBV6-1 with TRBJ2-1; possibly TRBD2 for D (5 bases). The CDR3 runs 16 residues. V lost 0 bases and J 7 bases, leaving 16 bases between the germline ends. Germline V CDR1 and CDR2: MNHNS, SASEGT.

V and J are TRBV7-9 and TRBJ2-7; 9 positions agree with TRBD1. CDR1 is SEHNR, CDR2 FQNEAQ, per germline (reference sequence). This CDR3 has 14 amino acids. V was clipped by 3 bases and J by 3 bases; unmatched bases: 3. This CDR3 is CASSFGTGNYEQYF. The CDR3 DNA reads TGTGCCAGCAGCTTTGGGACAGGGAACTACGAGCAGTACTTC.

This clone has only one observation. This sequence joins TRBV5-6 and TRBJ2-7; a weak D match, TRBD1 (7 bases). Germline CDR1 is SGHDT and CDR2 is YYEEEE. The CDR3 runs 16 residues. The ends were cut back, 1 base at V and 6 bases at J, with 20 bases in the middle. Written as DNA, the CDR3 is TGTGCCAGCAGCTTGTCCTCAAGGGACAGCGGGCGCGAGCAGTACTTC. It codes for CASSLSSRDSGREQYF.

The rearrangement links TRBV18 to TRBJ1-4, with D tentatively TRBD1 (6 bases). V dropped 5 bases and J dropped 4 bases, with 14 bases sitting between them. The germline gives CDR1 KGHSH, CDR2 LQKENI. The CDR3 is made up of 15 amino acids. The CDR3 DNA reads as TGTGCCAGCTCAACCACAGGGCTTGGTAATGAAAAACTGTTTTTT. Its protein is CASSTTGLGNEKLFF.

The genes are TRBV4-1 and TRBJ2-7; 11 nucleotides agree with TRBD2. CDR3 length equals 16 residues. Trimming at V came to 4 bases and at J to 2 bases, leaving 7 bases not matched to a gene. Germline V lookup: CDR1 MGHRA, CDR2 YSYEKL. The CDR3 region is CASSRNLAGGPYEQYF. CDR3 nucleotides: TGCGCCAGCAGCCGGAATCTAGCGGGGGGTCCCTACGAGCAGTACTTC.

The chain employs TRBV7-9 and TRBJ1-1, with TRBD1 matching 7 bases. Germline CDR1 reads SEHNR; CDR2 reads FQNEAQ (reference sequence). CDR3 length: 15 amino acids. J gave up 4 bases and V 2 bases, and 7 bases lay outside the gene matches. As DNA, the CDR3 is TGTGCCAGCAGCTTACAGGGGGGCGTCGGCACTGAAGCTTTCTTT. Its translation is CASSLQGGVGTEAFF.